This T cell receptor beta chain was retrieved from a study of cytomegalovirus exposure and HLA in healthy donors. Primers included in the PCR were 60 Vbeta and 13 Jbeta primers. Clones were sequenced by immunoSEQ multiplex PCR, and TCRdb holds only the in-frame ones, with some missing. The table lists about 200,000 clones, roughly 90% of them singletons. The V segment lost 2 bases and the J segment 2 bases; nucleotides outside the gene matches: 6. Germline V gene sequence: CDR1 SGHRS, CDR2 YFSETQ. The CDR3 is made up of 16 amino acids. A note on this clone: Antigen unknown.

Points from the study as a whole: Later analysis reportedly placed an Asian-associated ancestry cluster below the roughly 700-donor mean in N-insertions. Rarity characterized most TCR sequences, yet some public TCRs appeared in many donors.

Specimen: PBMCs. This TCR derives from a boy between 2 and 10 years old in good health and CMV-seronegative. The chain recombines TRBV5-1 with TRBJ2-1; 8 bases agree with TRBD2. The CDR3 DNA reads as TGCGCCAGCAGCTTTTCGACGGGGGGGCCCTACAATGAGCAGTTCTTC. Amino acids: CASSFSTGGPYNEQFF.